This T cell receptor (beta chain) was recovered during a study of identical twins. TCRdb reanalysed the 5' RACE reads using MiXCR and keeps one entry per CDR3 protein. Found here are around 550,000 distinct CDR3 sequences, approximately 14% of them singletons; the top ten hold roughly 0.43%. The CDR3 has 14 amino acids. V was pared by 4 bases and J by 0 bases, with 10 bases between. Germline V gives CDR1 SGHRS, CDR2 YFSETQ. This clonotype was detected ten times or more. The same sample was also studied in work on yellow fever vaccine responses in identical twins.

This chain joins TRBV5-1 and TRBJ1-1, with a tentative D call TRBD1 (6 bases). Sequencing was done on a sample of CD4+ T cells sorted from blood. The origin of this receptor is a woman aged 18-29 years in good health. The CDR3 spells CASSAQGMNTEAFF. The CDR3 nucleotides are TGCGCCAGCAGCGCCCAGGGGATGAACACTGAAGCTTTCTTT.